This TCR beta chain comes out of a study of CD8 T cells in Susac syndrome. Trimming left V 5 bases short and J 6 bases short, with 14 bases between. The CDR3 consists of 14 residues. The germline V gene encodes CDR1 LNHNV and CDR2 YYDKDF (reference sequence). A quantity of about 0.5 to 1 ug RNA underwent reverse transcription using random hexamers. The method of amplification for TCR beta CDR3 was immunoSEQ multiplex PCR, covering 54 Vbeta and 13 Jbeta. TCRdb passed the immunoSEQ multiplex PCR reads through MiXCR, listing each CDR3 protein once. The profile shows around 200,000 distinct CDR3 sequences, approximately 94% of them singletons. Sequencing of TCR beta, carried out with a high-throughput approach, was applied to CD8+ and CD4+ T cells from the blood.

The receptor's source is a human donor with multiple sclerosis. The sequenced sample consisted of CD4+ T cells from PBMCs. The V and J genes are TRBV15 and TRBJ1-5, with D perhaps TRBD1 (5 bases). CDR3 nucleotide sequence: TGTGCCACCAGCCCAGACAGTCTCGTTCAGCCCCAGCATTTT. It encodes CATSPDSLVQPQHF.